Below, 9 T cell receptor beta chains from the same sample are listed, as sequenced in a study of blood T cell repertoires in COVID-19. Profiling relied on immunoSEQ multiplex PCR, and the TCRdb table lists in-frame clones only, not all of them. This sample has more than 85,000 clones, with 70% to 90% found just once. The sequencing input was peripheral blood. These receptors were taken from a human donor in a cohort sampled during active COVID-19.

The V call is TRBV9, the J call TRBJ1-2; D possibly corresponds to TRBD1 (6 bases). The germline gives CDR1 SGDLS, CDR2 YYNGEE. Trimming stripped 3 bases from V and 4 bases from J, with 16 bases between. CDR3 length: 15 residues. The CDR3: CASSEGTPGAYGYTF. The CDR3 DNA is TGTGCCAGCAGCGAGGGTACCCCAGGGGCCTATGGCTACACCTTC.

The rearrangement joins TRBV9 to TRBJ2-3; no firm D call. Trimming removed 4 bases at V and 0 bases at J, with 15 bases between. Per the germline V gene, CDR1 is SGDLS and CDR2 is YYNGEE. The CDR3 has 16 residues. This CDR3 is CASSPGKASSTDTQYF. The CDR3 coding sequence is TGTGCCAGCAGCCCGGGTAAGGCCTCTAGCACAGATACGCAGTATTTT.

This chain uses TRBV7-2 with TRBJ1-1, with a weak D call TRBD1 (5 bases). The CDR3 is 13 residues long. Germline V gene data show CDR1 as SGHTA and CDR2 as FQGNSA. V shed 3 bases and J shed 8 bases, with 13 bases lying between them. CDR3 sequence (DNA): TGTGCCAGCAGCTTGGGGCCAGGGATGGAAGCTTTCTTT. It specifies CASSLGPGMEAFF.

CDR3 sequence: CASSLDTFGGEKLFF. In DNA, the CDR3 is TGTGCCAGCAGCTTGGATACCTTTGGCGGGGAAAAACTGTTTTTT. V is TRBV5-8 and J is TRBJ1-4; D not resolved. V lost 0 bases and J lost 8, with 14 bases in between. This CDR3 is 15 amino acids long. Germline V gives CDR1 SGHTS, CDR2 YDEGEE.

CDR3 nucleotides: TGTGCCAGCAGCTCCCGGGGACTAGGGGGCCCAGATACGCAGTATTTT. It yields the protein CASSSRGLGGPDTQYF. This sequence joins TRBV7-2 and TRBJ2-3; D is possibly TRBD2 (8 bases). This CDR3 has 16 amino acids. The V gene's germline CDR1 is SGHTA and CDR2 FQGNSA. V shed 4 bases and J shed 4 bases, with 18 bases lying between them.

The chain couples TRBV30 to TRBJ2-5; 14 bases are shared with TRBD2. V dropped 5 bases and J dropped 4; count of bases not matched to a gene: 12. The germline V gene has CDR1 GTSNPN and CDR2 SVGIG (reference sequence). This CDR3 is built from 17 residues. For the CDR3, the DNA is TGTGCCTGGGCCTCGGGACTAGCGGGAGATATGAGAGAGACCCAGTACTTC. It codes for CAWASGLAGDMRETQYF.

The CDR3 DNA follows: TGTGCCAGCAGCCTTTGGACTAGCGGGAGAAGCTACAATGAGCAGTTCTTC. Protein sequence: CASSLWTSGRSYNEQFF. The V gene is TRBV6-2 or TRBV6-3, the J gene TRBJ2-1; 13 bases match TRBD2. Germline lookup yields CDR1 MNHEY and CDR2 SVGEGT. Germline trimming cut 6 bases from V and 3 bases from J; bases unmatched to any gene: 8. The CDR3 sequence is 17 residues long.

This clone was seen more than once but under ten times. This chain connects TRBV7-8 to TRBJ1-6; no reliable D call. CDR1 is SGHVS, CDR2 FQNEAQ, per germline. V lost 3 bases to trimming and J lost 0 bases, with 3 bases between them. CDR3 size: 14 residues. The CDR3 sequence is CASSFSSYNSPLHF. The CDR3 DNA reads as TGTGCCAGCAGCTTCAGCTCCTATAATTCACCCCTCCACTTT.

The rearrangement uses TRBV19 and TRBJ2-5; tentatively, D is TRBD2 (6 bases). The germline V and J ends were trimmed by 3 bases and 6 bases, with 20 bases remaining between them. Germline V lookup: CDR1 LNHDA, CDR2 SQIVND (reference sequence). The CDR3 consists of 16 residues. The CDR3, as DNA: TGTGCCAGTAGTATCGTGGGAGGTACTAAGGGGAAGACCCAGTACTTC. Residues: CASSIVGGTKGKTQYF.